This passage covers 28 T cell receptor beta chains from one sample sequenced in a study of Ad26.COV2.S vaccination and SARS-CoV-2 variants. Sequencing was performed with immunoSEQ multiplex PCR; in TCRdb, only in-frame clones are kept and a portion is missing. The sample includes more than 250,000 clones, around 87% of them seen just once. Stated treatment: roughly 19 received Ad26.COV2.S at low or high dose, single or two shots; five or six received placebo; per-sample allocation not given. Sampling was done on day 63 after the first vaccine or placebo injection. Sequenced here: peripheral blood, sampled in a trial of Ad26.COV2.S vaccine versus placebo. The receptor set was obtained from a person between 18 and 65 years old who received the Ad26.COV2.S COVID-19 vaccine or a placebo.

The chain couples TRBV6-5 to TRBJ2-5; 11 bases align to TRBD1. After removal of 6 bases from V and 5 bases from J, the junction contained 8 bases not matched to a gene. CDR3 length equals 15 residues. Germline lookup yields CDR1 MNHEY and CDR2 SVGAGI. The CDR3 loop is CASRSGQGVGETQYF. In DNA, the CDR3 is TGTGCCAGCAGGTCGGGACAGGGGGTAGGGGAGACCCAGTACTTC.

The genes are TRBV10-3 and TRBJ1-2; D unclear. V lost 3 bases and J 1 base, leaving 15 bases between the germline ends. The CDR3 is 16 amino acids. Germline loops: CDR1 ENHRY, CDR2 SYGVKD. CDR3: CAISELRAVFNYGYTF. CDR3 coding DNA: TGTGCCATCAGTGAACTTCGGGCAGTTTTTAACTATGGCTACACCTTC.

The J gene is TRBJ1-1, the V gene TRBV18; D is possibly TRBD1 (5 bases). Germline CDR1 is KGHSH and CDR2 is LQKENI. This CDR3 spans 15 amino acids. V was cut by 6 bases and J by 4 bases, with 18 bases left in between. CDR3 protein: CASSFEGVSPTEAFF. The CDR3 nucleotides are TGTGCCAGCTCCTTCGAAGGGGTCTCACCCACTGAAGCTTTCTTT. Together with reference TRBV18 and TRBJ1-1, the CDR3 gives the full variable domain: NAGVMQNPRHLVRRRGQEARLRCSPMKGHSHVYWYRQLPEEGLKFMVYLQKENIIDESGMPKERFSAEFPKEGPSILRIQQVVRGDSAAYFCASSFEGVSPTEAFFGQGTRLTVV.

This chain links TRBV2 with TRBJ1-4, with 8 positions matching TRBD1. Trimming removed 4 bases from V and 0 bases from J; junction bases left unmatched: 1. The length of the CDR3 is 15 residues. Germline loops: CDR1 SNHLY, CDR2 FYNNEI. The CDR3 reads CASSVRGPTNEKLFF. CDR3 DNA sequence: TGTGCCAGCAGTGTCAGGGGGCCAACTAATGAAAAACTGTTTTTT.

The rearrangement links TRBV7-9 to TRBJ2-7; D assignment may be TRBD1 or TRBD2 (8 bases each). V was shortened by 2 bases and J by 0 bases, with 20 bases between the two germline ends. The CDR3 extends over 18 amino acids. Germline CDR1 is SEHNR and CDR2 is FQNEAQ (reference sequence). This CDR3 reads CASSLMGGGTGISYEQYF. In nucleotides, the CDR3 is TGTGCCAGCAGCTTAATGGGCGGGGGGACAGGAATCTCCTACGAGCAGTACTTC. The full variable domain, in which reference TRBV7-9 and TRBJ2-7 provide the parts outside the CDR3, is DTGVSQNPRHKITKRGQNVTFRCDPISEHNRLYWYRQTLGQGPEFLTYFQNEAQLEKSRLLSDRFSAERPKGSFSTLEIQRTEQGDSAMYLCASSLMGGGTGISYEQYFGPGTRLTVT.

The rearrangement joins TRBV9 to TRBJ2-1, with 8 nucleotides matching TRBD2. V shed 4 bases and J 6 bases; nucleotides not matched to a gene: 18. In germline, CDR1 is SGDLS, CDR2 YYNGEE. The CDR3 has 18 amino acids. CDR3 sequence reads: CASSPKSPQSGRFNEQFF. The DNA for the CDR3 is TGTGCCAGCAGCCCAAAAAGCCCCCAAAGCGGGAGATTCAATGAGCAGTTCTTC.

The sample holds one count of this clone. CDR3 nucleotide sequence: TGTGCCAGCAGCTTGGATAGTCCAAGTCCTAAATACAATGAGCAGTTCTTC. This encodes CASSLDSPSPKYNEQFF. The gene calls are TRBV5-5 and TRBJ2-1, with D uncertain. Trimming cost V 0 bases and J 4 bases, with 17 bases left between them. Germline loops: CDR1 SGHKS, CDR2 YYEKEE (reference sequence). There are 17 residues in the CDR3.

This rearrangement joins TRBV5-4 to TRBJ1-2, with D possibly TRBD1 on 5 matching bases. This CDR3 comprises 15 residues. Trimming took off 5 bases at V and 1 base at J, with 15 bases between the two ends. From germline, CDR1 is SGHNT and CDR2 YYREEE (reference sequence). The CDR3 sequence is CASRILGQGNYGYTF. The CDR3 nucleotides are TGTGCCAGCAGGATTTTAGGGCAGGGTAACTATGGCTACACCTTC.

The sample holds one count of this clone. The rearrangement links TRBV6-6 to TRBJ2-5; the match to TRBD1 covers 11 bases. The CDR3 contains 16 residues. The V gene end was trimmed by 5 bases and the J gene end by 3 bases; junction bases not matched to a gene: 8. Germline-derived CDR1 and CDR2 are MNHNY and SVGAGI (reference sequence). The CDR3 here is CASSRRGQGAEETQYF. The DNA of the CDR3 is TGTGCCAGCAGTCGACGAGGACAGGGGGCGGAAGAGACCCAGTACTTC.

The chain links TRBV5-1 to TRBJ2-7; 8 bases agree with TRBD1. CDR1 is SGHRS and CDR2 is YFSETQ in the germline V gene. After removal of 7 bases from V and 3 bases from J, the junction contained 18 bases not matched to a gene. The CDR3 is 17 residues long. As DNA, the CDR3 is TGCGCCAGCGGATTGTCGATCCAGGGGGCGAAGGGCTACGAGCAGTACTTC. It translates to CASGLSIQGAKGYEQYF.

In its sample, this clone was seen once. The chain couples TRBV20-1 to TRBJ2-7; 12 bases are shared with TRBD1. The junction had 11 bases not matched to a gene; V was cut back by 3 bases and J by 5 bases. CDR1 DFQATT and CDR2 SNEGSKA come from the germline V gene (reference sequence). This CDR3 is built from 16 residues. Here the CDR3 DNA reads TGCAGTGCTAGTCCAGGGACAGGGGGCGGGGAGGACGAGCAGTACTTC. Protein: CSASPGTGGGEDEQYF.

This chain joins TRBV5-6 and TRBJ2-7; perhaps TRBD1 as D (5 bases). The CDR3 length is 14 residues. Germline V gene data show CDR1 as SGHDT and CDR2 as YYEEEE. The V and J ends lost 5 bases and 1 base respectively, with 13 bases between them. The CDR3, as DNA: TGTGCCAGCAGGGCCCCGACAGATTCCTACGAGCAGTACTTC. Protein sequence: CASRAPTDSYEQYF.

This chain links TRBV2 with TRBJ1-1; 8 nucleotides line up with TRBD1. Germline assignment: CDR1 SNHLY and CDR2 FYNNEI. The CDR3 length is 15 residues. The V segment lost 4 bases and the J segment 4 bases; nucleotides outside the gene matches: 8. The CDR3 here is CASSGRTGWTTEAFF. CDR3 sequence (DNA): TGTGCCAGCAGTGGCCGGACAGGGTGGACCACTGAAGCTTTCTTT.

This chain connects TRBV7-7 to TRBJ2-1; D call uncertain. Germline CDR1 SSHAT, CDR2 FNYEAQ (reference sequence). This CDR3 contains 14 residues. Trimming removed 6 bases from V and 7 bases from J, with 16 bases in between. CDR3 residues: CASSTGVGVNEQFF. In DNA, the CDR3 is TGTGCCAGCAGTACGGGTGTAGGCGTAAATGAGCAGTTCTTC.

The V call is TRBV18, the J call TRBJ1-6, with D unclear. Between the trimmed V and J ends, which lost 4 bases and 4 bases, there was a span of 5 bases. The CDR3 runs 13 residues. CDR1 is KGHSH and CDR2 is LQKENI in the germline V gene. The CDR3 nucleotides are TGTGCCAGCTCACGAGAGTATAATTCACCCCTCCACTTT. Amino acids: CASSREYNSPLHF.

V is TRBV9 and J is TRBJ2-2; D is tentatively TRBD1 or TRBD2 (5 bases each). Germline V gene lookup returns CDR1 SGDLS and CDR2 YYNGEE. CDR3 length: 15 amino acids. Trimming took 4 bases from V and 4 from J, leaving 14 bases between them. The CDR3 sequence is CASSPGAQSTGELFF. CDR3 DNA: TGTGCCAGCAGCCCCGGGGCCCAGAGCACCGGGGAGCTGTTTTTT.

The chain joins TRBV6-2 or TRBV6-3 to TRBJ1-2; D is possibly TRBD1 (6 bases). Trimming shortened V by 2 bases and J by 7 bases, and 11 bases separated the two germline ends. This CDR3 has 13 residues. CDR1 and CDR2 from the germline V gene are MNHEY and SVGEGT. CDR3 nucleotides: TGTGCCAGCAGTTACGACCGGGGGCTTGGCTACACCTTC. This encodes CASSYDRGLGYTF.

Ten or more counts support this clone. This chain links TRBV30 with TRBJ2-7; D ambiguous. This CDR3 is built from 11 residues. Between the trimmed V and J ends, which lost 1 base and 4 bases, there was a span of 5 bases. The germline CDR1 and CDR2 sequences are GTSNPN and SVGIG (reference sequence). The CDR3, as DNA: TGTGCCTGGAGTGATGGATACGAGCAGTACTTC. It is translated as CAWSDGYEQYF.

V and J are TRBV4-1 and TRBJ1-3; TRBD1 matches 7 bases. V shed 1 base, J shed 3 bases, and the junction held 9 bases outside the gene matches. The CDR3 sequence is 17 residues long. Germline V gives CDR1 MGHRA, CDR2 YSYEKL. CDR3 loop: CASSQANTGAFGNTIYF. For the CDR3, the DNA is TGCGCCAGCAGCCAAGCGAATACAGGGGCGTTTGGAAACACCATATATTTT.

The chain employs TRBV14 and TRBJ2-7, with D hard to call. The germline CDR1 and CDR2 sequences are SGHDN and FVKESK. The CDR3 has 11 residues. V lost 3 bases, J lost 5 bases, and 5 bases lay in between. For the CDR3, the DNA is TGTGCCAGCAGCCATGCCCACGAGCAGTACTTC. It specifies CASSHAHEQYF.

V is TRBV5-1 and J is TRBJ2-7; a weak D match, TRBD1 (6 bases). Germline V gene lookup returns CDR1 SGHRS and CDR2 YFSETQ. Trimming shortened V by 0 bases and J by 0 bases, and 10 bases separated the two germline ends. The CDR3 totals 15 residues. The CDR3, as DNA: TGCGCCAGCAGCTTGGTACTAGGGGGCTCCTACGAGCAGTACTTC. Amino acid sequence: CASSLVLGGSYEQYF.

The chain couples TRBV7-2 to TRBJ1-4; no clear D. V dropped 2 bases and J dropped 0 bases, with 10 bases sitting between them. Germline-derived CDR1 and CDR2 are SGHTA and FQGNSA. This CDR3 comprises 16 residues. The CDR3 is CASSLSAATTNEKLFF. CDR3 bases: TGTGCCAGCAGCTTATCGGCAGCCACAACTAATGAAAAACTGTTTTTT.

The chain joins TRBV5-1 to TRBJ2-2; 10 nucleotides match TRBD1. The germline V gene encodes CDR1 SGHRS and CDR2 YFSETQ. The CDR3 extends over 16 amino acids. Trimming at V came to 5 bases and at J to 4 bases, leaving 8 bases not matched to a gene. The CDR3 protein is CASRSGQGVGTGELFF. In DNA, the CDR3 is TGCGCCAGCAGATCCGGACAGGGGGTAGGCACCGGGGAGCTGTTTTTT.

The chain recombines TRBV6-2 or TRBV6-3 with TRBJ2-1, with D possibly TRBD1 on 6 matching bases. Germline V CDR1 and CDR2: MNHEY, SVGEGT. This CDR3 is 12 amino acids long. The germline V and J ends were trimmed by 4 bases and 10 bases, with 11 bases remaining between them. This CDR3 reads CASSSTDREQFF. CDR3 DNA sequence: TGTGCCAGCAGTTCGACCGACAGGGAGCAGTTCTTC.

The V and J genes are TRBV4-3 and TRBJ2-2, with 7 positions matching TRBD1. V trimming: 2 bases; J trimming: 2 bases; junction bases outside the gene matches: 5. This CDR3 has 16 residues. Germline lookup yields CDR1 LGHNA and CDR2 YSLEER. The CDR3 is CASSQPGQVNTGELFF. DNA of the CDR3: TGCGCCAGCAGCCAACCCGGACAGGTTAACACCGGGGAGCTGTTTTTT.

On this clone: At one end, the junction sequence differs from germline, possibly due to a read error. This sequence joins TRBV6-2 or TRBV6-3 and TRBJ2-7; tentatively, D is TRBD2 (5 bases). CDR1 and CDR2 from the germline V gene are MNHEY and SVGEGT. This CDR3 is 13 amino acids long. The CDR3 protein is CASSYSGSLEVRF. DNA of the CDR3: TGTGCCAGCAGTTACTCAGGGAGCTTGGAGGTGCGCTTC.

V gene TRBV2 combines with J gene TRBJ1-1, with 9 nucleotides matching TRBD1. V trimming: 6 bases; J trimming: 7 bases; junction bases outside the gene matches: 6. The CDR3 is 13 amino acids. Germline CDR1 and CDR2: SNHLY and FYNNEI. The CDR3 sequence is CASRTTGGVEAFF. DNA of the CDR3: TGTGCCAGCAGGACAACAGGGGGCGTTGAAGCTTTCTTT.

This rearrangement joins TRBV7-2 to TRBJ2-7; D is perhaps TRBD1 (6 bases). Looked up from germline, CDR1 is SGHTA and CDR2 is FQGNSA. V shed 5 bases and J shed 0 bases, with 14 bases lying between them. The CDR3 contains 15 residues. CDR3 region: CASSVYRVSSYEQYF. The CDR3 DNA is TGTGCCAGCAGCGTCTACAGGGTGAGCTCCTACGAGCAGTACTTC.